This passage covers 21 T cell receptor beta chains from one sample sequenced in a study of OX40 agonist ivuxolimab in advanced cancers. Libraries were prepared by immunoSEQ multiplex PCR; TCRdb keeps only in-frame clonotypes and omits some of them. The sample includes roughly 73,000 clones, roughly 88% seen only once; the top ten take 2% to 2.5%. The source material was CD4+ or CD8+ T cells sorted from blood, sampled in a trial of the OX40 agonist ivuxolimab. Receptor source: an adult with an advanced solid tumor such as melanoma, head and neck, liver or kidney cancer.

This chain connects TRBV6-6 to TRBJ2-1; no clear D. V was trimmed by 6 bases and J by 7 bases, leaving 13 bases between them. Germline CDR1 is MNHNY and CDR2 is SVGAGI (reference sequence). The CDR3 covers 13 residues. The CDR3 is CASSPPEANEQFF. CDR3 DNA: TGTGCCAGCAGCCCTCCCGAGGCGAATGAGCAGTTCTTC.

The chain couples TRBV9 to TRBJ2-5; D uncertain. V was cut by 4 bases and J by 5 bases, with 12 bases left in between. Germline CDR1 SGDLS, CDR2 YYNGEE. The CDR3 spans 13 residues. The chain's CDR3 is CASSLRNAETQYF. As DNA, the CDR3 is TGTGCCAGCAGCCTCCGGAATGCGGAGACCCAGTACTTC.

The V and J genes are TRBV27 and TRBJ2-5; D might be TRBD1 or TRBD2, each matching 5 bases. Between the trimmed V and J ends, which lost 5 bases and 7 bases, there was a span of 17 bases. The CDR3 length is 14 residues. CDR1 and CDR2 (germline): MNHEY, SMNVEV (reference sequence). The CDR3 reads CASSATGLRGTQYF. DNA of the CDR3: TGTGCCAGCAGTGCTACAGGACTGCGAGGGACCCAGTACTTC.

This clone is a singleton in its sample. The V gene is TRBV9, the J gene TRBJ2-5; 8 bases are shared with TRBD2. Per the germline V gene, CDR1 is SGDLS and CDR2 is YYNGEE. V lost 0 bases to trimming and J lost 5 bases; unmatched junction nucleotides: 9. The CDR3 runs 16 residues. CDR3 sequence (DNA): TGTGCCAGCAGCGTAGCGGGAGGGCTTCTGAGGGAGACCCAGTACTTC. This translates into CASSVAGGLLRETQYF.

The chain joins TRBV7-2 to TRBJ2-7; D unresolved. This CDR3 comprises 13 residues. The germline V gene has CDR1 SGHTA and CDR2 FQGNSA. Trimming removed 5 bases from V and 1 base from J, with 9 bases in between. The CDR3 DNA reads TGTGCCAGCAGCACTCGGCGGTCCTACGAGCAGTACTTC. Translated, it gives CASSTRRSYEQYF.

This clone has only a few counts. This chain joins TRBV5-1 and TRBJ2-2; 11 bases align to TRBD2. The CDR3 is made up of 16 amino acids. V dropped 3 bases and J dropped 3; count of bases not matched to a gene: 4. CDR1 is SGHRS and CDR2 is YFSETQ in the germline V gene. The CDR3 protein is CASSYLAGGDTGELFF. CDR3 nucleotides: TGCGCCAGCAGCTACCTAGCGGGGGGAGACACCGGGGAGCTGTTTTTT.

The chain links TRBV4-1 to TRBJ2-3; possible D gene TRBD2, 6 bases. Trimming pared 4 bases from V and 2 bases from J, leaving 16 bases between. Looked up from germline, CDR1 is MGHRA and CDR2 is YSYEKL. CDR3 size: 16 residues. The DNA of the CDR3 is TGCGCCAGCAGCCTACAGGTTAGCGGAACCACAGATACGCAGTATTTT. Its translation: CASSLQVSGTTDTQYF.

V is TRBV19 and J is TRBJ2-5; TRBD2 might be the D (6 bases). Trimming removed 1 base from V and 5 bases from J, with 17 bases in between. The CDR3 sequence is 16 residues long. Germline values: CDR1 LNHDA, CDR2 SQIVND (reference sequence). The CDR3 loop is CASSIGGLTLGETQYF. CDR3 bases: TGTGCCAGTAGTATAGGCGGACTAACTCTAGGGGAGACCCAGTACTTC. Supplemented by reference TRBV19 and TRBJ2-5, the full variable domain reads DGGITQSPKYLFRKEGQNVTLSCEQNLNHDAMYWYRQDPGQGLRLIYYSQIVNDFQKGDIAEGYSVSREKKESFPLTVTSAQKNPTAFYLCASSIGGLTLGETQYFGPGTRLLVL.

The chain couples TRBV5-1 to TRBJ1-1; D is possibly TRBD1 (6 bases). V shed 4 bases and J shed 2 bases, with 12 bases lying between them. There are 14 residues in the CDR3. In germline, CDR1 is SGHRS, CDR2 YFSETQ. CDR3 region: CASSVGQLNTEAFF. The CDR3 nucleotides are TGCGCCAGCAGCGTTGGACAGCTAAACACTGAAGCTTTCTTT.

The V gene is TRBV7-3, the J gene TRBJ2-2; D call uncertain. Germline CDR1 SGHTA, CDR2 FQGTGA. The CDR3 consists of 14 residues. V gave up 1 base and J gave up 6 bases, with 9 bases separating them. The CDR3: CASSLIPASGELFF. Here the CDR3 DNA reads TGTGCCAGCAGCTTAATCCCAGCGTCCGGGGAGCTGTTTTTT.

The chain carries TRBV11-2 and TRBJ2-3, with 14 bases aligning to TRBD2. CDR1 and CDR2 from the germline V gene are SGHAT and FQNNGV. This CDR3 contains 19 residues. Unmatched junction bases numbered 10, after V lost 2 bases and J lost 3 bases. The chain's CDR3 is CASSLFGLAGGGMTDTQYF. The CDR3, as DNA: TGTGCCAGCAGCTTATTTGGACTAGCGGGAGGAGGGATGACAGATACGCAGTATTTT.

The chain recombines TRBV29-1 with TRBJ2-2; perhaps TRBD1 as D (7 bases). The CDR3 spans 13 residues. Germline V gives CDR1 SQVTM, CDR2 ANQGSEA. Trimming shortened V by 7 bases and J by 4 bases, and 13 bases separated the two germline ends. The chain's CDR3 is CSGHQGGTGELFF. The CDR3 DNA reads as TGCAGCGGCCATCAGGGGGGCACCGGGGAGCTGTTTTTT.

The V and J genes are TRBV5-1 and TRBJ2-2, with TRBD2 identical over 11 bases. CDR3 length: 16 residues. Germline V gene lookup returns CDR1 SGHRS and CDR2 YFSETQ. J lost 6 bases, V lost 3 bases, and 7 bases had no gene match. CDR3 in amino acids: CASSSISGGAPGELFF. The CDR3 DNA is TGCGCCAGCAGCTCGATTAGCGGGGGGGCCCCCGGGGAGCTGTTTTTT.

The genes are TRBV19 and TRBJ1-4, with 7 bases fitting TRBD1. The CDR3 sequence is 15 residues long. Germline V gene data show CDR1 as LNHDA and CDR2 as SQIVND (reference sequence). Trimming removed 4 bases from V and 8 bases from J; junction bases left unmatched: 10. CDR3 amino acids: CASSTRQGGDEKLFF. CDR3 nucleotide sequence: TGTGCCAGTAGTACGCGACAGGGCGGGGACGAAAAACTGTTTTTT.

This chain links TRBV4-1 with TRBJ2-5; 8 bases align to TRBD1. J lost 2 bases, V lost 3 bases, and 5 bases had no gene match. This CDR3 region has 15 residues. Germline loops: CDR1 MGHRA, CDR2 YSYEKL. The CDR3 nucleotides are TGCGCCAGCAGCCACGCCAGGGGGCGACAAGAGACCCAGTACTTC. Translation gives CASSHARGRQETQYF.

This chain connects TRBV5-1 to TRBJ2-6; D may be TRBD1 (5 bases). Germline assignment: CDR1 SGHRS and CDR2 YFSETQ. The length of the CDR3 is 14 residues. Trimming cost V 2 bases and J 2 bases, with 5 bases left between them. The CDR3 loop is CASSLGAGANVLTF. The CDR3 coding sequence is TGCGCCAGCAGCTTAGGGGCTGGGGCCAACGTCCTGACTTTC.

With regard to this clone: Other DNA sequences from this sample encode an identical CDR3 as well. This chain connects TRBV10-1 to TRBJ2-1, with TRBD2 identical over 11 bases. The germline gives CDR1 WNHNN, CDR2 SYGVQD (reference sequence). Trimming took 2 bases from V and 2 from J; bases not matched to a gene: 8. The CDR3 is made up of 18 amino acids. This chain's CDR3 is CASSEIGSGRAAYNEQFF. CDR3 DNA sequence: TGCGCCAGCAGTGAGATCGGTAGCGGGAGGGCCGCCTACAATGAGCAGTTCTTC.

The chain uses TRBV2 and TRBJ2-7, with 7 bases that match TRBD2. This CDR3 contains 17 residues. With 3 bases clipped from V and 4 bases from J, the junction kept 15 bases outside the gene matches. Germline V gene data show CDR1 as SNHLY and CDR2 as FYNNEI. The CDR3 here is CASSDEPSTSGAYEQYF. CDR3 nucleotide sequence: TGTGCCAGCAGTGACGAACCCTCAACGAGCGGGGCGTACGAGCAGTACTTC.

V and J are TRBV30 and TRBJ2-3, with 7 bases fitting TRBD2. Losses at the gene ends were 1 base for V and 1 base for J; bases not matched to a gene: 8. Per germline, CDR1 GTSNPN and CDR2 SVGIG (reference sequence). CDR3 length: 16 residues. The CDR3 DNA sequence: TGTGCCTGGAGTGAGCAGAGCGGGACCGGCACAGATACGCAGTATTTT. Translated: CAWSEQSGTGTDTQYF.

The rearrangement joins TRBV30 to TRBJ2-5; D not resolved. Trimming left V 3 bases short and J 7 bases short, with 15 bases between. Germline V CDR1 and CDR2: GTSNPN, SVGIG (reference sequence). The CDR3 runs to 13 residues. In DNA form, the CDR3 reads TGTGCCTGGAGGGGTCCGGCCGCGGTGACCCAGTACTTC. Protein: CAWRGPAAVTQYF.

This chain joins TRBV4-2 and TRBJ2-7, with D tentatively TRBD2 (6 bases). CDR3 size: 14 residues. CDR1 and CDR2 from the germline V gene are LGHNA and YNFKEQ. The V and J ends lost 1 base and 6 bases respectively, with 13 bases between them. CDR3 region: CASSQGGGISEQYF. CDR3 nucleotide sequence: TGTGCCAGCAGCCAAGGTGGAGGGATATCCGAGCAGTACTTC.